These T cell receptor beta chains were read from a single sample in a study of graft-versus-host responses after intestinal transplantation. Here immunoSEQ multiplex PCR was the method, and the copy in TCRdb shows in-frame clones only, minus some. The table shows about 130,000 clones, with approximately 91% occurring only once. These TCRs' antigens remain unknown. The source was unstimulated CD4+ T cells sorted from spleen or lymph node cells, collected before intestinal transplant. Receptor source: a human donor who received an intestinal transplant. CDR3s include the opening cysteine and the closing phenylalanine or tryptophan. The order of the fields is CDR3 length, clone size, D gene, J gene, V gene, CDR3 DNA, CDR3 protein. A D gene is named only where the DNA matches it firmly. Only some rows state a clone size, as once, few, many or a class for expanded clones.

length: 14
size: -
D: -
J: TRBJ2-3
V: TRBV30
DNA: TGTGCCTGGAGTCCATCACTAGGGATGGATACGCAGTATTTT
CDR3: CAWSPSLGMDTQYF

length: 16
size: -
D: TRBD1
J: TRBJ2-4
V: TRBV27
DNA: TGTGCCAGCAGTTTATCGTCGGGGACAGGGAGGAACATTCAGTACTTC
CDR3: CASSLSSGTGRNIQYF

length: 16
size: -
D: TRBD2
J: TRBJ2-7
V: TRBV9
DNA: TGTGCCAGCAGCGCCCGTCTAGCGGGAGCAATTGGAGAGCAGTACTTC
CDR3: CASSARLAGAIGEQYF

length: 17
size: -
D: TRBD2
J: TRBJ2-7
V: TRBV18
DNA: TGTGCCAGCTCACCGGTAAGCCGGGCTAGCGGTACTGATGAGCAGTACTTC
CDR3: CASSPVSRASGTDEQYF

length: 14
size: -
D: TRBD2
J: TRBJ2-2
V: TRBV6-1
DNA: TGTGCCAGCAGTTTCCAGCGGGGAGCCGGGGAGCTGTTTTTT
CDR3: CASSFQRGAGELFF

length: 15
size: -
D: TRBD1
J: TRBJ2-7
V: TRBV27
DNA: TGTGCCAGCAGTTCCCAAAGACAGGGCCGAGGATGGCAGTACTTC
CDR3: CASSSQRQGRGWQYF

length: 14
size: -
D: -
J: TRBJ1-4
V: TRBV30
DNA: TGTGCCTGGAGTGGCGGGATGGGGCGGGAAAAACTGTTTTTT
CDR3: CAWSGGMGREKLFF

length: 15
size: -
D: -
J: TRBJ1-2
V: TRBV4-3
DNA: TGCGCCAGCAGCCAAGGAATGGGCGGTTCATATGGCTACACCTTC
CDR3: CASSQGMGGSYGYTF

length: 16
size: -
D: TRBD1
J: TRBJ1-3
V: TRBV5-1
DNA: TGCGCCAGCAGCGGACAGGGCCTTAGCTCTGGAAACACCATATATTTT
CDR3: CASSGQGLSSGNTIYF

length: 14
size: -
D: TRBD2
J: TRBJ2-5
V: TRBV29-1
DNA: TGCAGCGTTGATGGACTAGCGGGGCAAGAGACCCAGTACTTC
CDR3: CSVDGLAGQETQYF

length: 14
size: -
D: TRBD1
J: TRBJ1-1
V: TRBV7-9
DNA: TGTGCCAGCAGCCAGGGACAGATAAACACTGAAGCTTTCTTT
CDR3: CASSQGQINTEAFF

length: 13
size: -
D: -
J: TRBJ1-2
V: TRBV14
DNA: TGTGCCAGCAGCCGGGAGAGGGGGTATGGCTACACCTTC
CDR3: CASSRERGYGYTF

length: 15
size: -
D: -
J: TRBJ2-7
V: TRBV7-2
DNA: TGTGCCAGCAGCTTAGGGGCGGGTCCAACCTACGAGCAGTACTTC
CDR3: CASSLGAGPTYEQYF

length: 14
size: -
D: TRBD1
J: TRBJ1-5
V: TRBV19
DNA: TGTGCCAGTAGATTCACAGGGGGCGGTCAGCCCCAGCATTTT
CDR3: CASRFTGGGQPQHF

length: 12
size: -
D: TRBD2
J: TRBJ2-7
V: TRBV5-1
DNA: TGCGCCAGCAGAGCGGGAGGTGGAGAGCAGTACTTC
CDR3: CASRAGGGEQYF

length: 17
size: -
D: TRBD2
J: TRBJ2-6
V: TRBV5-1
DNA: TGCGCCAGCAGCGCGGGGGGGACAGTCGCTGGGGCCAACGTCCTGACTTTC
CDR3: CASSAGGTVAGANVLTF

length: 13
size: -
D: -
J: TRBJ1-4
V: TRBV5-1
DNA: TGCGCCAGCAGCCCGGGACCAAATGAAAAACTGTTTTTT
CDR3: CASSPGPNEKLFF

length: 14
size: once
D: -
J: TRBJ2-7
V: TRBV5-1
DNA: TGCGCCAGCAGCTTGGGCTCAGGGCTGTACGAGCAGTACTTC
CDR3: CASSLGSGLYEQYF

length: 20
size: -
D: -
J: TRBJ1-5
V: TRBV21-1
DNA: TGTGCCAGCAGCAACCTCTGGGACAGGGGCAGGGGGTATAGCAATCAGCCCCAGCATTTT
CDR3: CASSNLWDRGRGYSNQPQHF

length: 17
size: -
D: TRBD2
J: TRBJ2-7
V: TRBV10-3
DNA: TGTGCCATCAGTGAGTCCGGACTAGCGGGGAGCTCCTACGAGCAGTACTTC
CDR3: CAISESGLAGSSYEQYF

length: 11
size: -
D: -
J: TRBJ2-1
V: TRBV27
DNA: TGTGCCAGCAGTTCCCTCATTAGGCAGTTCTTC
CDR3: CASSSLIRQFF

length: 13
size: -
D: -
J: TRBJ2-7
V: TRBV7-3
DNA: TGTGCCAGCAGCTTAACGGCATCCTACGAGCAGTACTTC
CDR3: CASSLTASYEQYF

length: 20
size: once
D: TRBD2
J: TRBJ2-1
V: TRBV27
DNA: TGTGCCAGCAGTTCCCTCGCCCGGCGGGGGGGACTAACCACCTACAATGAGCAGTTCTTC
CDR3: CASSSLARRGGLTTYNEQFF

length: 15
size: -
D: -
J: TRBJ1-1
V: TRBV6-6
DNA: TGTGCCAGCAGTTCGTCTCCAGGGGTAGGCACTGAAGCTTTCTTT
CDR3: CASSSSPGVGTEAFF

length: 15
size: -
D: -
J: TRBJ1-4
V: TRBV5-1
DNA: TGCGCCAGCAGCTTGGACAGTGCAACTAATGAAAAACTGTTTTTT
CDR3: CASSLDSATNEKLFF

length: 15
size: -
D: -
J: TRBJ2-7
V: TRBV19
DNA: TGTGCCAGTAGTTCGCTAGATCCCCGCTTCTACGAGCAGTACTTC
CDR3: CASSSLDPRFYEQYF

length: 14
size: -
D: TRBD1
J: TRBJ2-4
V: TRBV7-2
DNA: TGTGCCAGCAGCTGGCGCGGACAGGGAGACATTCAGTACTTC
CDR3: CASSWRGQGDIQYF

length: 18
size: -
D: -
J: TRBJ2-3
V: TRBV7-9
DNA: TGTGCCAGCAGCTTTTTTGGGGGAGGGGGCTATGGCACAGATACGCAGTATTTT
CDR3: CASSFFGGGGYGTDTQYF

length: 13
size: -
D: -
J: TRBJ1-2
V: TRBV7-9
DNA: TGTGCCAGCAGCTTGACAGTTAACTATGGCTACACCTTC
CDR3: CASSLTVNYGYTF

length: 15
size: -
D: TRBD2
J: TRBJ2-3
V: TRBV4-3
DNA: TGCGCCAGCAGCGAGACTAGCGGGAGCACAGATACGCAGTATTTT
CDR3: CASSETSGSTDTQYF

length: 18
size: -
D: TRBD2
J: TRBJ2-3
V: TRBV11-1
DNA: TGTGCCAGCAGCTTATTTCTACTAGCGGGGACCCCCACAGATACGCAGTATTTT
CDR3: CASSLFLLAGTPTDTQYF

length: 18
size: -
D: -
J: TRBJ2-7
V: TRBV27
DNA: TGTGCCGGCAACGCGAGACTAGAATCAGACGGAATCGCCAGCGAGCAGTACTTC
CDR3: CAGNARLESDGIASEQYF

length: 16
size: -
D: TRBD1
J: TRBJ2-7
V: TRBV6-5
DNA: TGTGCCAGCAGTTACGATGTCCCGGGACAGGGCTACGAGCAGTACTTC
CDR3: CASSYDVPGQGYEQYF

length: 17
size: -
D: TRBD2
J: TRBJ2-6
V: TRBV4-3
DNA: TGCGCCAGCAGCCAGCTAGCGGGTGTATCTGGGGCCAACGTCCTGACTTTC
CDR3: CASSQLAGVSGANVLTF

length: 11
size: -
D: -
J: TRBJ1-2
V: TRBV9
DNA: TGTGCCAGCAGCCTGGAGGGGGGCTACACCTTC
CDR3: CASSLEGGYTF

length: 17
size: -
D: -
J: TRBJ1-5
V: TRBV7-2
DNA: TGTGCCAGCAGCTCACCGGGACCTTCTTTTGGCAATCAGCCCCAGCATTTT
CDR3: CASSSPGPSFGNQPQHF

length: 15
size: -
D: -
J: TRBJ2-2
V: TRBV5-4
DNA: TGTGCCAGCAGCTTCGGGATAGCGAACACCGGGGAGCTGTTTTTT
CDR3: CASSFGIANTGELFF

length: 16
size: once
D: TRBD1
J: TRBJ2-7
V: TRBV28
DNA: TGTGCCAGCAGTTTAGGTCACGGGACAGGGGCCTACGAGCAGTACTTC
CDR3: CASSLGHGTGAYEQYF

length: 17
size: -
D: -
J: TRBJ1-5
V: TRBV6-1
DNA: TGTGCCAGCAGTGATATCGTCGGGGCCCCTGGGATTCAGCCCCAGCATTTT
CDR3: CASSDIVGAPGIQPQHF

length: 11
size: -
D: -
J: TRBJ2-5
V: TRBV5-1
DNA: TGCGCCAGCAGCTATCGAGAGACCCAGTACTTC
CDR3: CASSYRETQYF

length: 17
size: -
D: TRBD2
J: TRBJ2-4
V: TRBV11-2
DNA: TGTGCCAGCAGCTTAGATTTTTCCGGGACTAGCAAAAACATTCAGTACTTC
CDR3: CASSLDFSGTSKNIQYF

length: 14
size: -
D: -
J: TRBJ2-7
V: TRBV5-1
DNA: TGCGCCAGCAGCTTGGGTGGGACCCGCTACGAGCAGTACTTC
CDR3: CASSLGGTRYEQYF